These 10 T cell receptor beta chains were sequenced from one sample in a study of CD8 T cells in ankylosing spondylitis. Each CDR3 protein is one row after TCRdb ran MiXCR on the 5' RACE reads. The data contain some 120,000 distinct CDR3 sequences, roughly 13% of them seen just once; the ten biggest clones take up approximately 3%. Input material: blood, either unsorted or a sorted T cell fraction (not recorded which). The receptors originated from a female donor with ankylosing spondylitis or in good health (not recorded which).

This clonotype was counted many times. The J gene is TRBJ1-1, the V gene TRBV19; no reliable D call. CDR1 and CDR2 from the germline V gene are LNHDA and SQIVND (reference sequence). The CDR3 extends over 14 amino acids. Deletions cut 6 bases from V and 1 base from J, with 12 bases between. Written as DNA, the CDR3 is TGTGCCAGTAGACCCTGGACGGAGAACACTGAAGCTTTCTTT. Encoded protein: CASRPWTENTEAFF.

This clonotype came up a few times. The chain has TRBV5-1 and TRBJ2-7; D is undetermined. Trimming took 4 bases from V and 2 from J, leaving 10 bases between them. The CDR3 runs 13 residues. Germline V CDR1 and CDR2: SGHRS, YFSETQ. For the CDR3, the DNA is TGCGCCAGCAGCGACCGTGGGGCCTACGAGCAGTACTTC. Its translation: CASSDRGAYEQYF.

There are many counts of this clonotype. The CDR3 loop is CASSWTGFHEQFF. The CDR3 DNA reads TGCGCCAGCAGCTGGACAGGGTTCCATGAGCAGTTCTTC. V and J are TRBV5-1 and TRBJ2-1; 8 nucleotides agree with TRBD1. Germline trimming cut 3 bases from V and 8 bases from J; bases unmatched to any gene: 4. This CDR3 has 13 amino acids. CDR1 SGHRS and CDR2 YFSETQ come from the germline V gene.

The chain employs TRBV20-1 and TRBJ2-1; tentative D call: TRBD1 (5 bases). The V and J ends lost 3 bases and 6 bases respectively, with 12 bases between them. There are 13 residues in the CDR3. Germline V gives CDR1 DFQATT, CDR2 SNEGSKA (reference sequence). The chain's CDR3 is CSASGPGRNEQFF. CDR3 DNA sequence: TGCAGTGCTAGTGGGCCAGGGCGCAATGAGCAGTTCTTC.

This clonotype was observed many times. The chain is built from TRBV2 and TRBJ2-1; 9 bases align to TRBD2. The germline V gene has CDR1 SNHLY and CDR2 FYNNEI. This CDR3 has 12 amino acids. Germline trimming cut 8 bases from V and 9 bases from J; bases unmatched to any gene: 5. The CDR3, as DNA: TGTGCCAGCTCGGGCGGGAGGGTTGAGCAGTTCTTC. It specifies CASSGGRVEQFF.

In this sample, this clonotype turned up many times. The chain carries TRBV6-5 and TRBJ2-5; 9 bases fit TRBD1. Germline CDR1 is MNHEY and CDR2 is SVGAGI. After removal of 0 bases from V and 5 bases from J, the junction contained 4 bases not matched to a gene. This CDR3 contains 15 residues. The CDR3 nucleotides are TGTGCCAGCAGTTACTCGACAGGGGGGTTTGAGACCCAGTACTTC. Translating gives CASSYSTGGFETQYF.

V and J are TRBV7-6 and TRBJ2-1, with 9 bases identical to TRBD2. Germline values: CDR1 SGHVS, CDR2 FNYEAQ. This CDR3 is built from 16 residues. Germline trimming cut 5 bases from V and 7 bases from J; bases unmatched to any gene: 12. In DNA, the CDR3 is TGTGCCAGCAGCCTCCTTTTAGCGGGAGACGGGAATGAGCAGTTCTTC. Its protein product is CASSLLLAGDGNEQFF.

This sequence joins TRBV5-1 and TRBJ2-2, with a possible D match to TRBD2 (6 bases). The V end lost 4 bases, the J end lost 1 base, and 11 bases lay between the germline ends. The CDR3 is made up of 15 amino acids. Looked up from germline, CDR1 is SGHRS and CDR2 is YFSETQ. CDR3 bases: TGCGCCAGCAGCCCGCTAGCGTGGAACACCGGGGAGCTGTTTTTT. As protein: CASSPLAWNTGELFF.

This clonotype has just a few counts. The CDR3 sequence is CASSQRVTSEQYF. CDR3 nucleotides: TGTGCCAGCAGCCAACGGGTCACCTCTGAGCAGTACTTC. V and J are TRBV3-1 and TRBJ2-7; D is unclear. Deletions cut 2 bases from V and 7 bases from J, with 12 bases between. The CDR3 is 13 amino acids. CDR1 and CDR2 (germline): LGHDT, YNNKEL (reference sequence).

This clonotype has just a few counts. V gene TRBV15 combines with J gene TRBJ1-4; D unresolved. The germline gives CDR1 LNHNV, CDR2 YYDKDF (reference sequence). This CDR3 comprises 15 residues. V shed 3 bases and J shed 7 bases, with 15 bases lying between them. The CDR3 nucleotides read TGTGCCACCAGCAGCAATCGGGGTTACCGTGAAAAACTGTTTTTT. Its translation: CATSSNRGYREKLFF.